This T cell receptor beta chain was found in a study of blood T cell repertoires in COVID-19. At the level of the study: Acute-phase and convalescent COVID-19 samples originated in the United States, Italy and Spain.

Method: immunoSEQ multiplex PCR; TCRdb's copy keeps in-frame clones and lacks some. The table includes roughly 16,000 clones, approximately 86% detected once. The V gene's germline CDR1 is MDHEN and CDR2 SYDVKM. The CDR3 loop spans 17 amino acids. Trimming at V came to 5 bases and at J to 3 bases, leaving 11 bases not matched to a gene. This clone was observed a single time. The chain combines TRBV28 with TRBJ2-7, with 12 bases identical to TRBD2. The sequence came from a human donor in a cohort sampled during active COVID-19. The sample comprised peripheral blood. CDR3 loop: CASSQRGTSGPLYEQYF. The DNA of the CDR3 is TGTGCCAGCAGTCAACGAGGGACTAGCGGGCCGCTCTACGAGCAGTACTTC.